This T cell receptor beta chain was sequenced during a study of beta chain features in type 1 diabetes. V lost 4 bases to trimming and J lost 4 bases, with 11 bases between them. This CDR3 region has 14 residues. From germline, CDR1 is MRHNA and CDR2 SNTAGT. Every isolated RNA sample was fully reverse transcribed, so sequencing captured expressed TCRB transcripts. Generated by immunoSEQ multiplex PCR, the TCRdb table keeps only in-frame clones and is missing some. The profile shows 200,000 to 300,000 clones, about a tenth of them singletons. General observations from the study: Type 1 diabetes patients had moderately but significantly shorter TCRB CDR3s in all four CD4+ subsets. The study found that naive, central memory and Treg TCRB repertoires appeared more similar in patients than in healthy donors.

In this sample, this clone turned up a few times. Its antigen is unknown. The sequenced material came from naive CD4+ T cells from blood. The rearrangement uses TRBV6-4 and TRBJ2-1; no definite D call. The clonotype was recovered from a man in his thirties or forties with type 1 diabetes. The CDR3: CASSVELGYNEQFF. DNA of the CDR3: TGTGCCAGCAGTGTGGAGCTCGGGTACAATGAGCAGTTCTTC.